This TCR beta chain was obtained from a study of cytomegalovirus exposure and HLA in healthy donors. The PCR ran on 60 Vbeta and 13 Jbeta primers. Here immunoSEQ multiplex PCR was the method, and the copy in TCRdb shows in-frame clones only, minus some. Of about 200,000 clones listed, 70% to 80% are singletons. Study-wide results and caveats: A later analysis found TCR association rates differed by HLA locus, highest for DRB1 and lowest for HLA-C. Excluded: some indistinguishable V segments such as TRBV6-2 and TRBV6-3. Most TCR sequences were rare, but some public TCRs occurred in many donors.

In the case of this clone: Its antigen is not identified.

The CDR3 is 16 amino acids. Germline CDR1 reads LGHNA; CDR2 reads YNFKEQ. Deletions cut 0 bases from V and 4 bases from J, with 15 bases between. The sequencing input was PBMCs. The genes are TRBV4-2 and TRBJ2-5, with D possibly matching TRBD2 (6 bases). The origin of this receptor is a woman aged 25-40 years in good health and CMV-seropositive. The CDR3, as DNA: TGTGCCAGCAGCCAAGATATTTCGACTAGGGGAGAGACCCAGTACTTC. It encodes CASSQDISTRGETQYF.